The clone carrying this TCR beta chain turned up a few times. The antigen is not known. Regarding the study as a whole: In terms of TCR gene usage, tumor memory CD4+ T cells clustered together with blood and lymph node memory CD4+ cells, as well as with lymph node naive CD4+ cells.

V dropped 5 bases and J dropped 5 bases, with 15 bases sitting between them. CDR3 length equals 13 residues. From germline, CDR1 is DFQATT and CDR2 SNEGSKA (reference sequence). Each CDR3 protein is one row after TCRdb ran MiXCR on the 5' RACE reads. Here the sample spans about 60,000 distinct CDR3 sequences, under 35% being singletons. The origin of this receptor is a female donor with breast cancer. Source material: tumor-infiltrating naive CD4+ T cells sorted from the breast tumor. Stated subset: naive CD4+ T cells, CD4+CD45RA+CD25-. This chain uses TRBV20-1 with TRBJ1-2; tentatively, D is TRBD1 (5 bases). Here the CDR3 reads CSAPQGSGYGYTF. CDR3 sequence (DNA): TGCAGTGCTCCCCAGGGCAGCGGTTATGGCTACACCTTC.